The 8 T cell receptor beta chains given below trace back to one sample, sequenced in a study of T cell repertoires in cytomegalovirus infection. TCRdb processed the reads anew with MiXCR; each CDR3 protein has one entry. The sample records about 740,000 distinct CDR3 sequences, 33% being singletons. Antigen specificity for these receptors is unknown. The sequences come from cultured PBMCs, collected from culture after CMV antigen stimulation. These TCRs come from a human donor in good health (CMV status not recorded). Some clones in this sample may be carry-over from other donors' samples.

This clonotype was seen ten or more times. The chain recombines TRBV2 with TRBJ2-1; 10 bases are shared with TRBD1. From germline, CDR1 is SNHLY and CDR2 FYNNEI. V gave up 7 bases and J gave up 7 bases; unmatched junction bases: 7. This CDR3 is built from 14 residues. CDR3 coding DNA: TGTGCCAGCAAGAGACAGGGGGCCGGGAATGAGCAGTTCTTC. Translated: CASKRQGAGNEQFF.

At least ten counts were recorded for this clonotype. The rearrangement joins TRBV7-2 to TRBJ2-5; maybe TRBD1 (6 bases). Germline loops: CDR1 SGHTA, CDR2 FQGNSA. Trimming pared 5 bases from V and 5 bases from J, leaving 12 bases between. The CDR3 is 13 amino acids. The CDR3 loop reads CASSLQGLETQYF. CDR3 DNA: TGTGCCAGCAGCCTTCAGGGGCTGGAGACCCAGTACTTC.

This clonotype was counted at least ten times. The gene calls are TRBV6-2 or TRBV6-3 and TRBJ2-1, with D uncertain. The CDR3 covers 13 residues. Trimming cost V 6 bases and J 4 bases, with 10 bases left between them. Germline CDR1 MNHEY, CDR2 SVGEGT. CDR3 loop: CASSLTTYNEQFF. The CDR3 nucleotides are TGTGCCAGCAGCCTAACCACTTACAATGAGCAGTTCTTC.

There are many counts of this clonotype. The J gene is TRBJ1-3, the V gene TRBV7-2; no reliable D call. The ends were cut back, 8 bases at V and 4 bases at J, with 15 bases in the middle. Per germline, CDR1 SGHTA and CDR2 FQGNSA. The CDR3 totals 14 residues. For the CDR3, the DNA is TGTGCCAGCCAACAGCCAGACCCAGGAAACACCATATATTTT. As protein: CASQQPDPGNTIYF.

The chain links TRBV7-9 to TRBJ1-1, with 7 bases matching TRBD1. Germline trimming cut 4 bases from V and 1 base from J; bases unmatched to any gene: 12. The CDR3 is made up of 17 amino acids. The germline gives CDR1 SEHNR, CDR2 FQNEAQ (reference sequence). The CDR3 coding sequence is TGTGCCAGCAGCTATAGAAGACCGGGACAGAAGAACACTGAAGCTTTCTTT. This translates into CASSYRRPGQKNTEAFF.

This chain links TRBV19 with TRBJ2-1; 7 bases match TRBD1. Germline V gives CDR1 LNHDA, CDR2 SQIVND (reference sequence). Losses at the gene ends were 3 bases for V and 13 bases for J; bases not matched to a gene: 9. The CDR3 extends over 13 amino acids. The CDR3 bases are TGTGCCAGTAGTATGGGGACCGGGACAGATCAGTTCTTC. This gives the protein CASSMGTGTDQFF.

This clonotype was seen a handful of times. The V and J genes are TRBV7-2 and TRBJ2-7; possible D gene TRBD1, 7 bases. CDR3 length equals 15 residues. Germline CDR1 and CDR2: SGHTA and FQGNSA. The germline V and J ends were trimmed by 5 bases and 3 bases, with 17 bases remaining between them. The CDR3 sequence is CASSMRSGGGYEQYF. The CDR3 nucleotides are TGTGCCAGCAGCATGAGGTCAGGGGGAGGCTACGAGCAGTACTTC.

This clonotype has a handful of counts. The DNA for the CDR3 is TGTGCCAGCAGCTTAGCGGGGGGGCCCATGGAGACCCAGTACTTC. This encodes CASSLAGGPMETQYF. J is TRBJ2-5 and V is TRBV25-1, with 11 positions matching TRBD2. J was trimmed by 5 bases and V by 6 bases; bases with no gene match: 8. The CDR3 is 15 residues long. The germline V gene has CDR1 MGHDK and CDR2 SYGVNS.